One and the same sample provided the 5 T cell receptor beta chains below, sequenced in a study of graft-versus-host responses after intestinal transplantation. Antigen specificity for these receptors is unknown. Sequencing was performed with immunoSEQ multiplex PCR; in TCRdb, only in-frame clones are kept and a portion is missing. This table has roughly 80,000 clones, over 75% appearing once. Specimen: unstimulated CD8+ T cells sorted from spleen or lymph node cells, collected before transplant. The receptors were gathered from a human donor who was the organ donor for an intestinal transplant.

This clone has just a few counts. The CDR3 region is CASSPNNEQFF. In DNA, the CDR3 is TGTGCCAGCAGCCCCAACAATGAGCAGTTCTTC. The V gene is TRBV5-8, the J gene TRBJ2-1; D unresolved. The V gene lost 4 bases and the J gene lost 5 bases, with 4 bases spanning the gap. Germline loops: CDR1 SGHTS, CDR2 YDEGEE. This CDR3 has 11 residues.

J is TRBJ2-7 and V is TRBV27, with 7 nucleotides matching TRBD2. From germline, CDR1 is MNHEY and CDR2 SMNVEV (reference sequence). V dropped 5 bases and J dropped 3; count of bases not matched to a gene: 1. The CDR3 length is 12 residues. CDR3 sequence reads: CASSVAGYEQYF. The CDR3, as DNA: TGTGCCAGCAGTGTAGCGGGCTACGAGCAGTACTTC.

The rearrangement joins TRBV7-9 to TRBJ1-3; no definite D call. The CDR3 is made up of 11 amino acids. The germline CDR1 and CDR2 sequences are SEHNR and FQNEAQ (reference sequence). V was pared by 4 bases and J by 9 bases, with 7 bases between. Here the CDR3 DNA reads TGTGCCAGCAGCTCCCCTTCCACCATATATTTT. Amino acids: CASSSPSTIYF.

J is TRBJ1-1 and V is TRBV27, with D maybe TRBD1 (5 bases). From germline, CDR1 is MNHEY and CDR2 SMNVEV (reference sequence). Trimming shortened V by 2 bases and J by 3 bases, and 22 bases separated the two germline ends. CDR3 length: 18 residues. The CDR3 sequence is CASSLSPGGYTGDTEAFF. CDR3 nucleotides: TGTGCCAGCAGTTTAAGCCCTGGGGGTTATACGGGGGACACTGAAGCTTTCTTT.

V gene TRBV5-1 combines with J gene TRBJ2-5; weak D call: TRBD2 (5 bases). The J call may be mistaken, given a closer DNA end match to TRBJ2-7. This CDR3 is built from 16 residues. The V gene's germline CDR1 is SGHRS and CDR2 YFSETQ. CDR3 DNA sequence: TGCGCCAGCAGAGCGGCCGATGGGCGTTACTCCTACGAGCAGTACTTC. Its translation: CASRAADGRYSYEQYF.